This T cell receptor (beta chain) was profiled in a study of cytomegalovirus exposure and HLA in healthy donors (dated by TCRdb to 2017 to 2019). At the level of the whole study: An earlier analysis of roughly 630 of the donors reported 250 to 300 Gb of sequence data and approximately 110 million unique TCR beta sequences from about 179 million T cells. In a later genetic analysis, genome-wide SNP genotypes for about 55% of the roughly 700 donors were used, and that subset was treated as a discovery cohort. On average, roughly 240,000 unique TCR beta nucleotide sequences were sequenced per donor among about 400 genotyped donors of the cohort, with roughly a sixth of those sequences being non-productive. Along with the approximately 700-subject first cohort, a separate validation cohort of around 110 different subjects was used. Roughly 5 DR-DQ haplotypes were treated as single units for association and clustering because of strong linkage in the cohort. Rather than drawing on any new phenotypic data, the later analysis identified candidate immune exposures from TCR beta sequences and the way those sequences occurred across donors. An early release that covered 640 HLA-typed donors contained approximately 320 gigabases of sequencing data and roughly 84 million unique TCR sequences. Alongside the repertoire data, information on donor age, sex, ethnicity and CMV serostatus was compiled. The study was designed to test whether signatures of past pathogen exposure could be identified by cataloging public T cell receptors. Both class I and class II loci were covered by HLA typing, at four-digit resolution. Typing coverage differed by locus: A, B, C, DRB1 and DQB1 were typed in about 629-640 donors, DQA1 in 500 to 550, DPA1 in some 610, and DPB1 in around 490. To predict cytomegalovirus infection status, the study combined high-throughput TCR immunosequencing, statistical association of individual TCRs with disease status, and machine learning. To study patterns of TCR occurrence, a later analysis re-analyzed previously published TCR beta repertoires from more than 550 donors and added high-resolution HLA genotyping. Of the roughly 400 genotyped donors, less than 85% were placed in the genetic ancestry cluster associated with self-reported Caucasian donors. Every repertoire in the discovery cohort had been generated on one and the same sequencing platform. The T cell repertoires of 666 subjects were profiled by immunosequencing and related to cytomegalovirus serostatus. To decide whether each TCR beta V gene segment behaved as functional or pseudogenic, an earlier analysis of several hundred of the donors relied on high-throughput TCR beta sequencing.

The cohort comprised more than 550 healthy bone marrow donors. All cohort members were sampled while nominally healthy, although unrecorded immune exposures were likely present. The donor was CMV seronegative and was included in the group of under 450 seronegative cohort members. A peripheral blood sample was collected from each donor, and TCR beta sequencing was performed on peripheral blood mononuclear cells. Genomic DNA was extracted from the blood cell samples with the Qiagen DNeasy Blood Extraction Kit. The library relied on the immunoSEQ multiplex PCR assay. For the multiplex PCR, a mixture combining 60 forward primers for TCR Vbeta segments and 13 reverse primers for TCR Jbeta segments was used. The CDR3 region of rearranged TCR beta genes was amplified from genomic DNA by a multiplex PCR assay. On the Illumina HiSeq System, the amplified TCR beta libraries were sequenced as 87-base-pair reads. Processing in the source paper ran as follows. In a later analysis, around 80 million unique TCR beta chains were counted across the approximately 620 repertoires, and roughly 10 million of these chains were shared by at least two donors. To remove PCR and sequencing errors, raw reads were error-corrected and collapsed into unique sequences using a nearest-neighbor algorithm that merged closely related sequences. Alignment of CDR3 sequences to IMGT reference sequences was used to assign V, D and J gene segments. Each retained sequence needed at least a six-nucleotide match to both a V gene segment and a J gene segment. Rearrangements were called productive when the CDR3 lacked stop codons and stayed in frame with V and J; all others were non-productive. Following IMGT convention, CDR3 was defined as the stretch from the second conserved V-encoded cysteine to the conserved J-encoded phenylalanine. The earlier analysis of roughly 590 of the donors excluded sequences that lacked an unambiguous match to a single V gene segment. In an earlier analysis of a few hundred of the donors, a V segment was called functional when productive rearrangements were above 56.7%, and segregating when the standard deviation between donors exceeded 5%. To diagnose cytomegalovirus status from the catalog of TCR beta chain sequences, a statistical classification framework was built. In a later analysis, TCR nucleotide sequences were compared against IMGT/GENE-DB human TR gene sequences so that V and J genes could be assigned. The TCRdist pipeline was used in a later analysis to assign CDR3 sequences and most-parsimonious VDJ recombination scenarios. In a later analysis, each TCR beta chain was defined by its CDR3 amino acid sequence together with its V-gene family, and reads without a unique V-gene family were excluded. A later analysis removed 592 highly shared, low-generation-probability nucleotide sequences to deal with suspected cross-contamination and a sequencing artifact. In a later analysis, a clonal expansion index for each public chain was calculated from normalized within-repertoire ranks of inferred template counts. In a later analysis, generation probabilities were computed using a VDJ recombination model fitted to out-of-frame rearrangements, and the results were checked against IGoR. In a later analysis, hypergeometric tests were used to score TCR-TCR, TCR-HLA and TCR-CMV co-occurrence, with a repertoire-size bias correction applied to TCR pairs. False discovery rates were estimated in a later analysis by permuting HLA or CMV assignments 20 times. A later analysis grouped co-occurring TCRs with DBSCAN, adding TCRdist sequence similarity when clustering within HLA-allele-positive subsets. For co-occurrence clustering, repertoires with fewer than 30,000 or more than 120,000 public chains were excluded, along with roughly 5 repertoires with anomalous nucleotide sharing. What TCRdb holds here is the immuneACCESS table cut down to in-frame rearrangements. Part of the clones is not present; checked against another copy, under half of the missing clones reflect an unresolved V gene, and the others are unexplained. D and trimming were read from the DNA, whereas the V and J calls and clone size are those reported in that table. The sample table holds around 130,000 clones, of which approximately 82% were seen once. Less than 3.5% of the sample rests with the top ten.

Here is what the overall study found, with its caveats: Specific HLA alleles were associated with 16,951 TCR beta sequences at a false discovery rate of 0.05 in a later analysis. In this cohort, only TCR beta chains were sequenced, and detectable features were limited by the absence of alpha or paired-chain data. In a later genetic analysis, fewer N-insertions in productive TCRs were reported among donors in an Asian-associated ancestry cluster than the roughly 700-donor mean. Because HLA typing was missing for some donors at each locus, association tests included only the typed subset. The sequencing pipeline was judged likely to have produced a cluster of highly shared sequence variants as a technical artifact. Several of the top co-occurrence clusters appeared to be linked to parvovirus B19, influenza, CMV and Epstein-Barr virus, according to a later analysis. A later analysis found that HLA-associated TCR beta chains were more clonally expanded and had lower generation probabilities than equally common non-associated chains. Presence/absence analyses assumed roughly uniform sequencing depth across donors, an assumption that may not hold. A further reported finding was that TCR beta sequences accurately predicted the HLA-A and HLA-B alleles for most subjects in the first cohort. The classifier was reported to diagnose cytomegalovirus status with high specificity and sensitivity in both the original and validation cohorts. Most CMV-associated TCR beta chains appeared to be HLA-restricted in a later analysis, and the HLA associations seemed to be driven largely by CMV exposure. Most TCR sequences were seen in very few donors, while some public TCRs were found in many individuals. A few of the identified cytomegalovirus-associated TCR beta chains were confirmed in vitro to be specific for cytomegalovirus antigens. The earlier analysis of almost 600 of the donors excluded 15 to 20 rarely observed V segments, including chromosome 9 orphons, because counts were too low. V-gene and J-gene trimming of TCR beta chains was associated with a missense DCLRE1C variant in a later genetic analysis, and the association was replicated in an independent cohort. In an earlier analysis of 450 to 750 of the donors, most TCR beta V segments appeared in productive rearrangements about 87% or about 30% of the time, broadly matching IMGT annotations. A total of fewer than 200 TCR beta chains were listed by the study as associated with cytomegalovirus. In a later analysis, the rate of TCR association differed among HLA loci, with DRB1 alleles having the most associated TCRs and HLA-C alleles having the fewest. Strong co-occurrence of HLA alleles, especially DR and DQ, made assigning TCR associations to individual alleles difficult. According to the authors, the approach could potentially be generalized to other disease states and immunological phenotypes. Correlated functional status among segregating V segments might reflect linkage disequilibrium, but an unknown experimental factor could not be ruled out. The only immune exposure information available for the cohort was CMV serostatus. Some IMGT-functional V segments, including TRBV6-2 and TRBV6-3, could not be told apart with the 87-base-pair reads, so those segments were excluded.

Points on this clone: Which antigen it targets is not known. Per-base qualities were not stored, and no clone one base away is much larger.

The germline V gene (reference sequence) supplies CDR1 LNHNV and CDR2 YYDKDF. The CDR3, cysteine through phenylalanine, is 14 amino acids long. Just the 42-base CDR3 DNA is kept, in frame starting at base 1. V is cut by 0 bases and J by 8 bases, and the space between the germline ends is 13 bases. The TCR sequence derives from a man aged 50 or older in good health and CMV-seronegative. The rearrangement joined TRBV15 to TRBJ1-2; the D gene is unclear. Sequencing was carried out using PBMCs. The CDR3 region: CATSRDLEEDGYTF. The DNA sequence is as follows: TGTGCCACCAGCAGAGATTTGGAGGAAGACGGCTACACCTTC.